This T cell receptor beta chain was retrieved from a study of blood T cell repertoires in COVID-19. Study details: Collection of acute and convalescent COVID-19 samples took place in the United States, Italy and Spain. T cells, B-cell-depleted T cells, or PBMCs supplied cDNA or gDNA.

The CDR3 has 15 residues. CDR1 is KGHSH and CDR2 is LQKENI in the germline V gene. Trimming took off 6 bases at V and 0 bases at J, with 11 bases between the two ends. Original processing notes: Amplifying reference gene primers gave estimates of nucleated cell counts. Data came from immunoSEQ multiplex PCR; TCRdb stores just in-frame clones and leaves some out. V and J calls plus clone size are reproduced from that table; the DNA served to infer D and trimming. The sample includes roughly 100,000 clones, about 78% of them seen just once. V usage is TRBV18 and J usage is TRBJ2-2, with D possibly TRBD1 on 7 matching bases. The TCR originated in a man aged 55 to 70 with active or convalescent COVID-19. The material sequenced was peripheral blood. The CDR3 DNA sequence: TGTGCCAGCTCTCTCAGGGGGGCGAACACCGGGGAGCTGTTTTTT. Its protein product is CASSLRGANTGELFF.